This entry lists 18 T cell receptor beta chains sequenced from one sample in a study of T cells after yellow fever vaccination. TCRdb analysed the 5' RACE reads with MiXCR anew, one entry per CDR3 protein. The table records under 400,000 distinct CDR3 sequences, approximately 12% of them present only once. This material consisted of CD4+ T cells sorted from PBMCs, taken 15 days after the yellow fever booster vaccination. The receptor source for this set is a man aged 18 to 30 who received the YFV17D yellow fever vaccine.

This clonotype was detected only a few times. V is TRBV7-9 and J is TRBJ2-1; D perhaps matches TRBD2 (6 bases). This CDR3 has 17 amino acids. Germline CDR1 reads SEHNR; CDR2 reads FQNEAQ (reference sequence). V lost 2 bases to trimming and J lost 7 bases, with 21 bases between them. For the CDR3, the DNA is TGTGCCAGCAGCTTACTCCGAGGAGGGTCGGATGGGAATGAGCAGTTCTTC. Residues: CASSLLRGGSDGNEQFF.

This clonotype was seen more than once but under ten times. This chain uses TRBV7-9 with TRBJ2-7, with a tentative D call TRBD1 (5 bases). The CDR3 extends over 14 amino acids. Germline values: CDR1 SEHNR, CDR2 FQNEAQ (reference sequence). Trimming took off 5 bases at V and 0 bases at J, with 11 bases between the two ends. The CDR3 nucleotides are TGTGCCAGCAGCCCCCGACAGTACTCCTACGAGCAGTACTTC. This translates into CASSPRQYSYEQYF. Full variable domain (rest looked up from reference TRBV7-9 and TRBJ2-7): DTGVSQNPRHKITKRGQNVTFRCDPISEHNRLYWYRQTLGQGPEFLTYFQNEAQLEKSRLLSDRFSAERPKGSFSTLEIQRTEQGDSAMYLCASSPRQYSYEQYFGPGTRLTVT.

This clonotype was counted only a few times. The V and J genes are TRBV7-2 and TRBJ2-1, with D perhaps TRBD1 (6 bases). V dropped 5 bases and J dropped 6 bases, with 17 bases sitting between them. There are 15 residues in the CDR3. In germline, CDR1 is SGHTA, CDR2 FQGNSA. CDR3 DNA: TGTGCCAGCAGCCATGACAGGCAAGACCCCAATGAGCAGTTCTTC. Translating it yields CASSHDRQDPNEQFF.

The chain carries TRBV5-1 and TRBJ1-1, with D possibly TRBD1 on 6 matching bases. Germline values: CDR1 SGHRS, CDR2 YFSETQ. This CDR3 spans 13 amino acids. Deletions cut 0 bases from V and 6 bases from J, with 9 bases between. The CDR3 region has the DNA TGCGCCAGCAGCTTGGGGGGGGCCCCTGAAGCTTTCTTT. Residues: CASSLGGAPEAFF.

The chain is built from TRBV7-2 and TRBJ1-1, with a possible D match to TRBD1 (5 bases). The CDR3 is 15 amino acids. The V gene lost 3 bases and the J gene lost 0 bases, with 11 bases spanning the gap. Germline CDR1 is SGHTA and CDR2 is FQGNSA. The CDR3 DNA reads TGTGCCAGCAGCTTCGGGGCAGCGATGAACACTGAAGCTTTCTTT. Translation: CASSFGAAMNTEAFF.

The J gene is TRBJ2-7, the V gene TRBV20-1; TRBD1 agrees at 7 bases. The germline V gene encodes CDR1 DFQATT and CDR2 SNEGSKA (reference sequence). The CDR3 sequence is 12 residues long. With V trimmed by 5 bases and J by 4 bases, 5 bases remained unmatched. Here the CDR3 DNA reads TGCAGTGCTGGGGGACAGCTATACGAGCAGTACTTC. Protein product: CSAGGQLYEQYF.

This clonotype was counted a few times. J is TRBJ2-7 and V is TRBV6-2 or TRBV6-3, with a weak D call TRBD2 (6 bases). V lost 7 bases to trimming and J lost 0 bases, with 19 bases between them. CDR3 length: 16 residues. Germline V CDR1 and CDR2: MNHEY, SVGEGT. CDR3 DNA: TGTGCCAGCACCAAACCCGGGCGGGGAGACTCCTACGAGCAGTACTTC. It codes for CASTKPGRGDSYEQYF.

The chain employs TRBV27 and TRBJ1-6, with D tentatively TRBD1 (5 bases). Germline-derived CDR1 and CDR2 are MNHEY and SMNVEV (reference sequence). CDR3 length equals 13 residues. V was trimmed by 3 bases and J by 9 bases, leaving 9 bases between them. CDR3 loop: CASSFRAASPLHF. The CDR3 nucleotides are TGTGCCAGCAGTTTCAGGGCGGCTTCACCCCTCCACTTT.

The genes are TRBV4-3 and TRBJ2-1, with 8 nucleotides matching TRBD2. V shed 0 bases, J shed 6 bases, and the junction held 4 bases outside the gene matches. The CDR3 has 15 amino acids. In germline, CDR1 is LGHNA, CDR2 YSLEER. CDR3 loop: CASSQESAGGNEQFF. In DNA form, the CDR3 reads TGCGCCAGCAGCCAAGAGTCGGCGGGGGGCAATGAGCAGTTCTTC.

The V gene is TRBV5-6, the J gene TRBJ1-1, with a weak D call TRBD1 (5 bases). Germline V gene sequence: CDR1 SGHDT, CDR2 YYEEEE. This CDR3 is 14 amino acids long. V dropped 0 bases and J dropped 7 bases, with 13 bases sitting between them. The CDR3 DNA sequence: TGTGCCAGCAGCTTGGCCAGGACAATTTTTGAAGCTTTCTTT. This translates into CASSLARTIFEAFF. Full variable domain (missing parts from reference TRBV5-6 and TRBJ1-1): DAGVTQSPTHLIKTRGQQVTLRCSPKSGHDTVSWYQQALGQGPQFIFQYYEEEERQRGNFPDRFSGHQFPNYSSELNVNALLLGDSALYLCASSLARTIFEAFFGQGTRLTVV.

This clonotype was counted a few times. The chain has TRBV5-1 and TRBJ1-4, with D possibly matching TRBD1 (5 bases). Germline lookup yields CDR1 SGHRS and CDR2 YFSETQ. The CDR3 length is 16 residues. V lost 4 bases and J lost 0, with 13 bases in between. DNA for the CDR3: TGCGCCAGCAGCGGGGACGCAGATGCAACTAATGAAAAACTGTTTTTT. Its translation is CASSGDADATNEKLFF.

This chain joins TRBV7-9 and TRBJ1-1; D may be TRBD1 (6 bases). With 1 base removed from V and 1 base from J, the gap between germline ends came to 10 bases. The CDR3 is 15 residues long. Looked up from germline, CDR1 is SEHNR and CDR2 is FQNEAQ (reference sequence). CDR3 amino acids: CASSLDGGPNTEAFF. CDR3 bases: TGTGCCAGCAGCTTAGATGGGGGCCCGAACACTGAAGCTTTCTTT.

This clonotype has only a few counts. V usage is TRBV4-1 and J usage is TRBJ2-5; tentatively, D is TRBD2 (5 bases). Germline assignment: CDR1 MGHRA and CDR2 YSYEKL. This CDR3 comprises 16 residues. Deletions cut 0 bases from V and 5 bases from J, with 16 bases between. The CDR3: CASSQEGSPLAETQYF. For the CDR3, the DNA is TGCGCCAGCAGCCAAGAAGGGAGCCCCTTGGCGGAGACCCAGTACTTC.

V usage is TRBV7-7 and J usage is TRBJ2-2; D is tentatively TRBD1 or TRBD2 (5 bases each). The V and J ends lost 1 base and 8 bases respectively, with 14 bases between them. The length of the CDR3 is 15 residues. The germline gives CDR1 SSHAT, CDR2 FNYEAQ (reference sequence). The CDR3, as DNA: TGTGCCAGCAGCTTAGGCCCGGGACCCTCGGGGGAGCTGTTTTTT. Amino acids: CASSLGPGPSGELFF.

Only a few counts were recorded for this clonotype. CDR3 residues: CASSYGRGILTEAFF. CDR3 DNA sequence: TGTGCCAGCAGTTACGGGCGGGGAATTTTGACTGAAGCTTTCTTT. The rearrangement links TRBV6-2 or TRBV6-3 to TRBJ1-1, with unresolved D. V lost 2 bases and J lost 5, with 15 bases in between. The germline gives CDR1 MNHEY, CDR2 SVGEGT. The CDR3 is 15 amino acids.

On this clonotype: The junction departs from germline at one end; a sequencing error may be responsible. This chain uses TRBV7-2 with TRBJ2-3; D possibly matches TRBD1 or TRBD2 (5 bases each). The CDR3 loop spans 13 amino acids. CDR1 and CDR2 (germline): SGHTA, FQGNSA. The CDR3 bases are TGTGTCAGCAGCTCACCGGGACCGAATACGCAGTATTTT. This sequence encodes CVSSSPGPNTQYF.

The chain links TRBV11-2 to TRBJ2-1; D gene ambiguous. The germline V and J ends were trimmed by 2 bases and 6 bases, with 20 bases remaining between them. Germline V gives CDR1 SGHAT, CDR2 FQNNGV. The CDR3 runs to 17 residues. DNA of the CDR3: TGTGCCAGCAGCTTATGGGCGGACGAGGCGAAACCCAATGAGCAGTTCTTC. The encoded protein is CASSLWADEAKPNEQFF.

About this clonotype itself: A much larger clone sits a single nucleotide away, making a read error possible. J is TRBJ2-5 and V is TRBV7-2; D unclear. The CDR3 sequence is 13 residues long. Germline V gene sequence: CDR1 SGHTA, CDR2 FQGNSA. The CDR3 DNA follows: TGTGCCAGCAGCCCTAGACGACAAGAGACCCAGTGCTTC. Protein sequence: CASSPRRQETQCF.